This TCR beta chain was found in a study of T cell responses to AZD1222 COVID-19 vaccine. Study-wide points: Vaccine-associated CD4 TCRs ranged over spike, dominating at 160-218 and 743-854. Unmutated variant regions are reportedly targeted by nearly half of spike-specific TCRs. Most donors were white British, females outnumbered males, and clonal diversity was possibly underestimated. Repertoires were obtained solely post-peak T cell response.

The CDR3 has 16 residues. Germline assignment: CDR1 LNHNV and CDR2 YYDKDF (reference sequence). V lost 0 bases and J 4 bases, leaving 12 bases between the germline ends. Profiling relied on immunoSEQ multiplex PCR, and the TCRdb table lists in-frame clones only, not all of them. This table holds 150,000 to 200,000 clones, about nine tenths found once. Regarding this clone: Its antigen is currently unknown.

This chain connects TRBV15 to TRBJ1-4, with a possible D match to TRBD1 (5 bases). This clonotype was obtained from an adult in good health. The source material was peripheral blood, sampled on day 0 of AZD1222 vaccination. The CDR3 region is CATSRDAGTINEKLFF. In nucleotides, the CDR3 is TGTGCCACCAGCAGAGATGCAGGGACCATTAATGAAAAACTGTTTTTT.